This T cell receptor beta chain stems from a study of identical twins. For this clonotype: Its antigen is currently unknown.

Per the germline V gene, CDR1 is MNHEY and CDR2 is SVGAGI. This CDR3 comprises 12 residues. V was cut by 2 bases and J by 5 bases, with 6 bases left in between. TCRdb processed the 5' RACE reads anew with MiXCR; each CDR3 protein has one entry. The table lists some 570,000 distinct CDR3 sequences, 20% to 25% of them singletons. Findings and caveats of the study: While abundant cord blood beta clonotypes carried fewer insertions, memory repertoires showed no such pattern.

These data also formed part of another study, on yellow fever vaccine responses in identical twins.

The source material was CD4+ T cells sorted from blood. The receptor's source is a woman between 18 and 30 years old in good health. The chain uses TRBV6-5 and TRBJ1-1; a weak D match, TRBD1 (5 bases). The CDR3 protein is CASSYGGTEAFF. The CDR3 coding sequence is TGTGCCAGCAGTTACGGGGGGACTGAAGCTTTCTTT.